This is a list of T cell receptor beta chains from one sample in a study of T cells in Graves' hyperthyroidism and ophthalmopathy. TCRdb reprocessed the multiplex PCR reads with MiXCR, giving one entry per CDR3 protein. Of 550,000 to 600,000 distinct CDR3 sequences listed, roughly 17% are singletons. Sequencing was carried out using blood. The origin of the receptors is a woman under 30 with Graves' hyperthyroidism. CDR3s include the opening cysteine and the closing phenylalanine or tryptophan. D genes are given only for firm matches. Size tells how often a clone was seen (once, few, many) or the class of an expanded clone, and some rows leave it out.

j_call clone_size d_call v_call cdr3_aa cdr3_nt
TRBJ2-1 many TRBD2 TRBV27 CASSLERERANEQFF TGTGCCAGCAGTTTAGAGCGGGAGAGGGCCAATGAGCAGTTCTTC
TRBJ2-3 NA NA TRBV5-1 CASSFSLGGEKTDTQYF TGCGCCAGCAGCTTTTCACTGGGGGGTGAAAAAACAGATACGCAGTATTTT
TRBJ2-7 many NA TRBV2 CASNAGGYEQYF TGTGCCAGCAATGCCGGGGGCTACGAGCAGTACTTC
TRBJ2-7 many TRBD1 TRBV28 CASRGGQGLEQYF TGTGCCAGCAGGGGCGGACAGGGCCTCGAGCAGTACTTC
TRBJ1-3 NA TRBD1 TRBV29-1 CSAGGTGSGNTIYF TGCAGCGCAGGAGGGACAGGCTCTGGAAACACCATATATTTT
TRBJ1-1 many NA TRBV20-1 CSARDPVGVRGNTEASF TGCAGTGCTAGAGATCCCGTTGGAGTACGGGGGAACACTGAAGCTTCCTTT
TRBJ1-2 NA NA TRBV19 CASSIEGHHNYGYTF TGTGCCAGTAGTATCGAAGGACACCATAACTATGGCTACACCTTC
TRBJ2-5 NA NA TRBV24-1 CATSDRDRSQETQYF TGTGCCACCAGTGACCGGGACCGTTCCCAAGAGACCCAGTACTTC
TRBJ2-1 NA NA TRBV29-1 CSALLGNEQFF TGCAGCGCCCTACTAGGGAATGAGCAGTTCTTC
TRBJ1-2 few NA TRBV12-3/TRBV12-4 CASSSWTYGYTF TGTGCCAGCAGTTCCTGGACCTATGGCTACACCTTC
TRBJ2-1 many TRBD2 TRBV7-9 CASSLSGRDNEQFF TGTGCCAGCAGCCTCAGCGGGAGGGACAATGAGCAGTTCTTC
TRBJ2-2 few TRBD2 TRBV3-1 CASSQYSRSGRGTGELFF TGTGCCAGCAGCCAGTACTCGCGTAGCGGGAGGGGGACCGGGGAGCTGTTTTTT
TRBJ1-2 NA TRBD1 TRBV29-1 CSVEGGQGANYGYTF TGCAGCGTTGAAGGGGGACAGGGAGCTAACTATGGCTACACCTTC
TRBJ2-7 many NA TRBV14 CASSQLGRAPHEQYF TGTGCCAGCAGCCAACTCGGTAGAGCTCCCCACGAGCAGTACTTC
TRBJ2-6 NA NA TRBV14 CASSQGSYSGANVLTF TGTGCCAGCAGCCAAGGCAGTTACTCTGGGGCCAACGTCCTGACTTTC
TRBJ1-5 many NA TRBV5-1 CASSFDGKGNQPQHF TGCGCCAGCAGCTTCGACGGGAAGGGCAATCAGCCCCAGCATTTT
TRBJ2-1 few NA TRBV5-1 CASSLAFRDEQFF TGCGCCAGCAGCTTGGCCTTCCGGGATGAGCAGTTCTTC
TRBJ2-1 NA NA TRBV10-1 CASSSGPRNEQFF TGCGCCAGCAGTTCGGGCCCGAGGAATGAGCAGTTCTTC
TRBJ2-1 many TRBD2 TRBV7-2 CASTPGGSYNEQFF TGTGCCAGCACCCCGGGCGGGAGCTACAATGAGCAGTTCTTC
TRBJ2-5 many NA TRBV11-3 CASSPLGSGQETQYF TGTGCCAGCAGCCCACTGGGCAGCGGACAAGAGACCCAGTACTTC
TRBJ2-7 few NA TRBV27 CASSSRPGGGNYEQYF TGTGCCAGCAGTTCCCGTCCAGGGGGGGGTAACTACGAGCAGTACTTC
TRBJ2-7 NA NA TRBV2 CASKVGERTNYEQYF TGTGCCAGCAAAGTAGGTGAACGGACCAACTACGAGCAGTACTTC
TRBJ2-5 many NA TRBV6-1 CASSPAGGVGETQYF TGTGCCAGCAGTCCCGCCGGGGGTGTTGGGGAGACCCAGTACTTC
TRBJ2-7 NA NA TRBV18 CASSPQAGFREQYF TGTGCCAGCTCACCACAGGCTGGGTTCCGTGAGCAGTACTTC
TRBJ1-1 few TRBD1 TRBV7-9 CASSLDSGGLTEAFF TGTGCCAGCAGCTTAGATTCAGGGGGCCTCACTGAAGCTTTCTTT
TRBJ2-3 many TRBD2 TRBV7-2 CASSLVGLAKDTQYF TGTGCCAGCAGCTTAGTAGGACTAGCGAAGGATACGCAGTATTTT
TRBJ2-5 many NA TRBV9 CASSVATLAGQETQYF TGTGCCAGCAGCGTAGCTACATTGGCAGGACAAGAGACCCAGTACTTC
TRBJ1-2 NA TRBD1 TRBV5-1 CASSFLGQGGGYTF TGCGCCAGCAGTTTTTTGGGACAGGGGGGCGGCTACACCTTC
TRBJ1-2 many NA TRBV12-5 CASGLVPPDRNYGYTF TGTGCTAGTGGTTTGGTTCCACCAGACAGGAACTATGGCTACACCTTC
TRBJ1-4 few TRBD1 TRBV5-6 CASSLEGAPSGEKLFF TGTGCCAGCAGCTTGGAGGGGGCACCGTCGGGTGAAAAACTGTTTTTT
TRBJ2-3 NA NA TRBV5-1 CASSADGLSTDTQYF TGCGCCAGCAGCGCAGACGGGCTAAGCACAGATACGCAGTATTTT
TRBJ1-2 many TRBD1 TRBV20-1 CSARLRQGYGYTF TGCAGTGCTAGACTGCGACAGGGCTATGGCTACACCTTC